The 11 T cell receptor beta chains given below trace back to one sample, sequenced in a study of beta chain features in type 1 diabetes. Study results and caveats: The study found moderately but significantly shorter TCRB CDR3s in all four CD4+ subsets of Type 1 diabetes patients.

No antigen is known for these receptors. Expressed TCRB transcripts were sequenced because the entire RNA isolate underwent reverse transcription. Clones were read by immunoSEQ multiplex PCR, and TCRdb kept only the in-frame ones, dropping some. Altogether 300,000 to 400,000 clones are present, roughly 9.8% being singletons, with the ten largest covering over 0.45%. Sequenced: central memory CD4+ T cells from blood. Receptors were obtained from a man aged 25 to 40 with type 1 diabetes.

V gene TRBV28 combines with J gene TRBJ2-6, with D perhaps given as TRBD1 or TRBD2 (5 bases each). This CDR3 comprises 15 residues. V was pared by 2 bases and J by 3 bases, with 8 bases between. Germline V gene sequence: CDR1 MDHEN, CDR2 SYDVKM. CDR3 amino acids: CASSLEGNGANVLTF. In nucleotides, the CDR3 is TGTGCCAGCAGTTTAGAGGGGAATGGGGCCAACGTCCTGACTTTC.

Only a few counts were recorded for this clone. The DNA of the CDR3 is TGTGCCAGCAGTTTAGAGATACGGATGGATGAGCAGTACTTC. This encodes CASSLEIRMDEQYF. The chain is built from TRBV28 and TRBJ2-7; D unresolved. The CDR3 consists of 14 residues. Germline CDR1 is MDHEN and CDR2 is SYDVKM. Trimming removed 2 bases from V and 7 bases from J, with 15 bases in between.

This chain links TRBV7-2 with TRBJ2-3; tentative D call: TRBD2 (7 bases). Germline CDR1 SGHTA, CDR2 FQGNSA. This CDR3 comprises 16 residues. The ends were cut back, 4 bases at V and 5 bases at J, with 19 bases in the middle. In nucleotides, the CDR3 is TGTGCCAGCAGCTCCCAGGCGTCGGGGGGCCGAGATACGCAGTATTTT. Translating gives CASSSQASGGRDTQYF.

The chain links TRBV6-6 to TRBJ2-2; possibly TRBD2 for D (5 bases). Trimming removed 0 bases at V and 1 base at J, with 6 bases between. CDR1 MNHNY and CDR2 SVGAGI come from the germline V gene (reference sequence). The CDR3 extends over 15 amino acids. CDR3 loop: CASSYSGGNTGELFF. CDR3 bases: TGTGCCAGCAGTTACTCAGGAGGGAACACCGGGGAGCTGTTTTTT.

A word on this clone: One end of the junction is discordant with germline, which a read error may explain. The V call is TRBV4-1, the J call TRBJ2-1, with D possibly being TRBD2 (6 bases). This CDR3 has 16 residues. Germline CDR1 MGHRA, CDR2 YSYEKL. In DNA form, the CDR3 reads TGTGCCAGCAGCCAAGGGGTCACCGCGGGAAACAATGAGCAGTTCTTC. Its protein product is CASSQGVTAGNNEQFF.

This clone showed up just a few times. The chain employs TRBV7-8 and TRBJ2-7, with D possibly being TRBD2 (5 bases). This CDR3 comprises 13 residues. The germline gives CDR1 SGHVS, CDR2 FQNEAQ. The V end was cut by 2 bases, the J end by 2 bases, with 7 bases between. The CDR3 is CASSLRRTYEQYF. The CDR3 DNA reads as TGTGCCAGCAGCTTAAGGAGGACCTACGAGCAGTACTTC. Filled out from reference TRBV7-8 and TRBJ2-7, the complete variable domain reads GAGVSQSPRYKVAKRGQDVALRCDPISGHVSLFWYQQALGQGPEFLTYFQNEAQLDKSGLPSDRFFAERPEGSVSTLKIQRTQQEDSAVYLCASSLRRTYEQYFGPGTRLTVT.

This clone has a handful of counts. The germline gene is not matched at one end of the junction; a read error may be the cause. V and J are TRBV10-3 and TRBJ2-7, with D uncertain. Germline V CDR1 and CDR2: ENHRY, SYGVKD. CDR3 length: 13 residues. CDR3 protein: CASSELPPYEQYF. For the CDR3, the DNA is TGTGCCAGCAGTGAACTGCCCCCCTACGAGCAGTACTTC.

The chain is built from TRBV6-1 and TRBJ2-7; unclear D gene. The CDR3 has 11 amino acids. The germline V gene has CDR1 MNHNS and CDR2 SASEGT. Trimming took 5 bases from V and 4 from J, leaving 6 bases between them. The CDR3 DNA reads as TGTGCCAGCAGTTTCAAGTACGAGCAGTACTTC. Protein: CASSFKYEQYF.

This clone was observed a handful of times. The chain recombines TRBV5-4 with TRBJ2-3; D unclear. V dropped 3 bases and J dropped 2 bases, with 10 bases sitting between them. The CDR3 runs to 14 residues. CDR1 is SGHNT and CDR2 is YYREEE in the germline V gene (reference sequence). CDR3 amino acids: CASSSSSYTDTQYF. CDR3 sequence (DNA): TGTGCCAGCAGCTCCAGTTCGTACACAGATACGCAGTATTTT.

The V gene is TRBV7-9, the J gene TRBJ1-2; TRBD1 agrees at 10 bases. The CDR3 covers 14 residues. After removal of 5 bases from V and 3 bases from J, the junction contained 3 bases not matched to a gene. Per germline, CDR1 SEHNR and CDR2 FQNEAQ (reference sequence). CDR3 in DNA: TGTGCCAGCAGCACCGGGACAGGGGACTATGGCTACACCTTC. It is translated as CASSTGTGDYGYTF.

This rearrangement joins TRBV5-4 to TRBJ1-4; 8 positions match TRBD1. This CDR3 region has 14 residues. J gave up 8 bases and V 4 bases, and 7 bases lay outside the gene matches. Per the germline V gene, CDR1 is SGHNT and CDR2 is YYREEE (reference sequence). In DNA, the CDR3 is TGTGCCAGCAGCCTGGACAGGGACAACGAAAAACTGTTTTTT. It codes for CASSLDRDNEKLFF.